This TCR beta chain is from a study of CD8 T cells in ankylosing spondylitis. This clonotype has only a few counts. As yet, its antigen is unknown. For TCR beta, libraries came from quantitative 5'-RACE with molecular barcodes. TCRdb re-derived calls from the 5' RACE reads in MiXCR, one entry per CDR3 protein. Of just under 550,000 distinct CDR3 sequences in the sample, roughly 13% were seen once. The V end lost 1 base, the J end lost 3 bases, and 14 bases lay between the germline ends. Per the germline V gene, CDR1 is SGHRS and CDR2 is YFSETQ. There are 16 residues in the CDR3. General study findings and limits: Significantly higher representation of disease-linked clones was reported for matched ankylosing spondylitis synovial fluid. Blood of patients with ankylosing spondylitis appeared to be characterized by a TCR beta motif of several highly homologous variants. CD8+ cells made up the disease-linked clones, which were relatively rare in peripheral blood.

The J gene is TRBJ2-1, the V gene TRBV5-1; tentatively, D is TRBD1 or TRBD2 (5 bases each). The TCR originated in a male donor with ankylosing spondylitis. The sequenced material came from blood, either unsorted or a sorted T cell fraction (not recorded which). This CDR3 reads CASSLQPGTDYNEQFF. The CDR3 bases are TGCGCCAGCAGCTTGCAACCCGGGACCGACTACAATGAGCAGTTCTTC.